One T cell receptor (beta chain) is described in this entry. Its antigen is unknown. TCRdb recomputed calls from the RT-PCR reads with MiXCR, one row per CDR3 protein. The data contain about 1,200 distinct CDR3 sequences, roughly 90% of them singletons. This entry is derived from a study of yellow fever vaccine responses in identical twins. Per germline, CDR1 MGHRA and CDR2 YSYEKL. The CDR3 is made up of 15 amino acids. V lost 1 base to trimming and J lost 2 bases, with 12 bases between them. Broader study findings: Twin vaccine T cell responses reportedly seemed partly convergent, partly personalized.

The specimen was T cells from blood (PBMCs), unsorted or a sorted subset (not recorded which), collected before or after yellow fever vaccination (not recorded which). This chain uses TRBV4-1 with TRBJ2-7; D call uncertain. This receptor was taken from a female donor who received the yellow fever vaccine. CDR3 DNA sequence: TGCGCCAGCAGCCAAGGACACCATGGCGCCTACGAGCAGTACTTC. Translating it yields CASSQGHHGAYEQYF.